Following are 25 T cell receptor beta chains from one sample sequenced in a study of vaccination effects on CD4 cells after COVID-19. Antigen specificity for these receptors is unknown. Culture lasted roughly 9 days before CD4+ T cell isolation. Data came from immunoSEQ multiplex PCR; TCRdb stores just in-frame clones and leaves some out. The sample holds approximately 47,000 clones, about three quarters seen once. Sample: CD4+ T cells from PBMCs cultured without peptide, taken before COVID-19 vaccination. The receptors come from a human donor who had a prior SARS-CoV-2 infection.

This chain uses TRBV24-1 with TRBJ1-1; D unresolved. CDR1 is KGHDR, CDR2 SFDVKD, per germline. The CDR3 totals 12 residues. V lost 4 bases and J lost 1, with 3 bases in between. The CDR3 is CATSDKNTEAFF. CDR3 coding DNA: TGTGCCACCAGTGACAAGAACACTGAAGCTTTCTTT.

The CDR3 reads CASSKGLNTEAFF. The DNA for the CDR3 is TGCGCCAGCAGCAAGGGACTTAACACTGAAGCTTTCTTT. V and J are TRBV4-3 and TRBJ1-1; weak D call: TRBD1 (5 bases). Trimming removed 5 bases from V and 2 bases from J, with 9 bases in between. The CDR3 length is 13 residues. From germline, CDR1 is LGHNA and CDR2 YSLEER.

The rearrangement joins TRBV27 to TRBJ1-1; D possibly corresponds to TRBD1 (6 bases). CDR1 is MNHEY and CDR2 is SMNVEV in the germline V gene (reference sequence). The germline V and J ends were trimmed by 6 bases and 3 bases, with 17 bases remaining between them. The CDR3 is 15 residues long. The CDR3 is CASRGAGGGHTEAFF. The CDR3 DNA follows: TGTGCCAGCAGAGGGGCTGGGGGGGGCCACACTGAAGCTTTCTTT.

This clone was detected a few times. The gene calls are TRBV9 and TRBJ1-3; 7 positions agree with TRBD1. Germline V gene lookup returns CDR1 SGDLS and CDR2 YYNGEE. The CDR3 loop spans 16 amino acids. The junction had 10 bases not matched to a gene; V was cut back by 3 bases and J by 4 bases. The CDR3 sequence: CASSAGTGDGGNTIYF. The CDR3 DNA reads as TGTGCCAGCAGCGCAGGTACAGGGGATGGAGGAAACACCATATATTTT.

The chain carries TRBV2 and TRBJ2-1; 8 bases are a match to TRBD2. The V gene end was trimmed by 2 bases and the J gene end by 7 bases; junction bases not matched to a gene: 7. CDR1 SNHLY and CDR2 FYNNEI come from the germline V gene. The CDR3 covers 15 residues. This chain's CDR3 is CASSERGGGRNEQFF. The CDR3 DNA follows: TGTGCCAGCAGTGAACGGGGCGGGGGGCGGAATGAGCAGTTCTTC. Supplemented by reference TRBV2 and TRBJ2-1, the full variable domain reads EPEVTQTPSHQVTQMGQEVILRCVPISNHLYFYWYRQILGQKVEFLVSFYNNEISEKSEIFDDQFSVERPDGSNFTLKIRSTKLEDSAMYFCASSERGGGRNEQFFGPGTRLTVL.

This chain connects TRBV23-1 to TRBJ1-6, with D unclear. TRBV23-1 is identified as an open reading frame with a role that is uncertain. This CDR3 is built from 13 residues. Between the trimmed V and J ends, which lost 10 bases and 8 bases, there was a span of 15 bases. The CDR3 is CATGRVPDSPLHF. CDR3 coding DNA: TGCGCCACTGGTCGGGTCCCGGATTCACCCCTCCACTTT.

The CDR3: CASRPVRDLYNSPLHF. As DNA, the CDR3 is TGTGCCAGCAGACCCGTGAGGGACTTATATAATTCACCCCTCCACTTT. The chain couples TRBV2 to TRBJ1-6; TRBD1 might be the D (5 bases). Germline V CDR1 and CDR2: SNHLY, FYNNEI. Trimming removed 6 bases from V and 4 bases from J, with 16 bases in between. This CDR3 is 16 amino acids long.

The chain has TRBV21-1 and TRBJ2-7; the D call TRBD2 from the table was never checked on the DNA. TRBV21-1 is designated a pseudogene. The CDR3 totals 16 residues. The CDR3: CASSKQGLAGHYEQYF. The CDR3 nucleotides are TGTGCCAGCAGCAAGCAGGGACTAGCGGGCCACTACGAGCAGTACTTC.

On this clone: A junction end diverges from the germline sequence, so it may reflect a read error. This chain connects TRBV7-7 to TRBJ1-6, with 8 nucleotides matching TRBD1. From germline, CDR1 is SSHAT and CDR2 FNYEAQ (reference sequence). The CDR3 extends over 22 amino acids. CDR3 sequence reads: CASSLTRGLQLQVPNYNSPLHF. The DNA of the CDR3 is TGTGCTAGCAGCCTAACCAGGGGGCTGCAACTCCAGGTCCCTAACTATAATTCACCCCTCCACTTT.

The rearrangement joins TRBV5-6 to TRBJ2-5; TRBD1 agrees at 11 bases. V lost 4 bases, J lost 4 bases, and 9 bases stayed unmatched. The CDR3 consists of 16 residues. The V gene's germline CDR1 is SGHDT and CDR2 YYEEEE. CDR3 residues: CASSALDRGQGETQYF. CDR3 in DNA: TGTGCCAGCAGCGCTTTGGACAGGGGGCAGGGAGAGACCCAGTACTTC.

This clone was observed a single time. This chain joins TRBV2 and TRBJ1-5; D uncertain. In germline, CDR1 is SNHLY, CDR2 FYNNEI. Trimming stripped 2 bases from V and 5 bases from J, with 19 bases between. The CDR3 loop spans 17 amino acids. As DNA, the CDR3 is TGTGCCAGCAGTGAAACCCCTAGAAGGTATCAGGATCAGCCCCAGCATTTT. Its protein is CASSETPRRYQDQPQHF.

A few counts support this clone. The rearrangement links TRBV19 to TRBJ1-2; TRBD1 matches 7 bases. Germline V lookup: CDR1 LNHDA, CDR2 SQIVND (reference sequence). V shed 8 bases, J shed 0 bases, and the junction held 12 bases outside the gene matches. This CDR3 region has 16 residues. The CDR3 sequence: CASGGQGQRSNYGYTF. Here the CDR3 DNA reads TGTGCCAGTGGGGGGCAGGGACAGAGATCTAACTATGGCTACACCTTC. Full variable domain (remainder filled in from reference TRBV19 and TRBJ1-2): DGGITQSPKYLFRKEGQNVTLSCEQNLNHDAMYWYRQDPGQGLRLIYYSQIVNDFQKGDIAEGYSVSREKKESFPLTVTSAQKNPTAFYLCASGGQGQRSNYGYTFGSGTRLTVV.

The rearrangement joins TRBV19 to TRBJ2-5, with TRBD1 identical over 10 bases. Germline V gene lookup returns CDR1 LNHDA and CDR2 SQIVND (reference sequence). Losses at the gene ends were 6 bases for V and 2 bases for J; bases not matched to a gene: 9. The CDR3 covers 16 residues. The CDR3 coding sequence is TGTGCCAGTAGGGACCGCGGGACAGGGGAACAAGAGACCCAGTACTTC. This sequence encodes CASRDRGTGEQETQYF.

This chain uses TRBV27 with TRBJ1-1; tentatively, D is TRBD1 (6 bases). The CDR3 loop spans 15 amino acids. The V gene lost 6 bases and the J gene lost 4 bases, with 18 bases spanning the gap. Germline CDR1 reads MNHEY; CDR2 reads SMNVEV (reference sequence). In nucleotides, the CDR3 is TGTGCCAGCAGACCCCTAGACAGGTACGCCACTGAAGCTTTCTTT. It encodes CASRPLDRYATEAFF.

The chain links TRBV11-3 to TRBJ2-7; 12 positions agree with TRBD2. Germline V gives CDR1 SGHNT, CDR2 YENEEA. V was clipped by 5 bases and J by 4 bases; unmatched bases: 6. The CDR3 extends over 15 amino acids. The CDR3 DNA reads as TGTGCCAGCAGCACCGCTAGCGGGAGGGAGTACGAGCAGTACTTC. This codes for CASSTASGREYEQYF.

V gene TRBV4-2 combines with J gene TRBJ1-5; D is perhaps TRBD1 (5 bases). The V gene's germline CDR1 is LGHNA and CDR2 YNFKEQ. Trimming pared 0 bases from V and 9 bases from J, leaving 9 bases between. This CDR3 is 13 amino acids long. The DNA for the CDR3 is TGTGCCAGCAGCCAAGATCCAGGGAGGCCCCAGCATTTT. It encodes CASSQDPGRPQHF.

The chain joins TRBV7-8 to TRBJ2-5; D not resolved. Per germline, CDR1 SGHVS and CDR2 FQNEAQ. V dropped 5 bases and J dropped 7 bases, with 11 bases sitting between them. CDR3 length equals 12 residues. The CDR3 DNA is TGTGCCAGCAGCCAGAGTTTCGGGACCCAGTACTTC. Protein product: CASSQSFGTQYF.

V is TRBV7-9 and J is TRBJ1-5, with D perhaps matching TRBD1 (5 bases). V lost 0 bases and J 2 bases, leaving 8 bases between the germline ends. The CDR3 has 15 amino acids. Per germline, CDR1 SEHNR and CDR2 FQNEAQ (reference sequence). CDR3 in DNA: TGTGCCAGCAGCTTAGCAGGCAGGGGCAATCAGCCCCAGCATTTT. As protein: CASSLAGRGNQPQHF.

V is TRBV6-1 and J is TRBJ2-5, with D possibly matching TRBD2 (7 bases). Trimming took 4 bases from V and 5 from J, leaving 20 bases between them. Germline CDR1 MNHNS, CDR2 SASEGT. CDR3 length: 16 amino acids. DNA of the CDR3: TGTGCCAGCAGTGGAGCCCGGAGGGGGGGCTGGGAGACCCAGTACTTC. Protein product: CASSGARRGGWETQYF.

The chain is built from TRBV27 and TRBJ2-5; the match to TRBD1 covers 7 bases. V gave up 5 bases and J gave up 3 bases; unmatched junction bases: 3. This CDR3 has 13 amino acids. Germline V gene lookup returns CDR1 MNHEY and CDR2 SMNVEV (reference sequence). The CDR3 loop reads CASSPDREETQYF. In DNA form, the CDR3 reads TGTGCCAGCAGTCCCGACAGGGAAGAGACCCAGTACTTC.

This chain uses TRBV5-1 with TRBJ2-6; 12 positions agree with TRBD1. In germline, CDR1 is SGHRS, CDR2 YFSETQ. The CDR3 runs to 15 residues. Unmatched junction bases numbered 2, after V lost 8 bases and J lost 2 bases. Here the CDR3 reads CARGDRGPGANVLTF. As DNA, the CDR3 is TGCGCCAGGGGGGACAGGGGGCCTGGGGCCAACGTCCTGACTTTC.

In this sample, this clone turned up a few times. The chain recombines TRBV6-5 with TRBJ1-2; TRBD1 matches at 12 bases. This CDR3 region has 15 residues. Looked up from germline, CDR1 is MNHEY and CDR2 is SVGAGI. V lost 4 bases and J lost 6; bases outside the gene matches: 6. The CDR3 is CASSWQGQGADGYTF. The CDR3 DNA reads TGTGCCAGCAGTTGGCAGGGACAGGGGGCGGATGGCTACACCTTC.

CDR3 DNA: TGCGCCAGCAGCTTGCGCCGGGACACCCCCACCGGGGAGCTGTTTTTT. Amino acids: CASSLRRDTPTGELFF. The chain is built from TRBV5-1 and TRBJ2-2, with TRBD1 as a possible D gene (6 bases). Trimming took 1 base from V and 4 from J, leaving 14 bases between them. The germline CDR1 and CDR2 sequences are SGHRS and YFSETQ. The CDR3 has 16 amino acids.

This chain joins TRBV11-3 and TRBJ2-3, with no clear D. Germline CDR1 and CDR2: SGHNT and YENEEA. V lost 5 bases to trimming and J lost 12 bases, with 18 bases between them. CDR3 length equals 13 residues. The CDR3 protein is CASSPRPWVGQYF. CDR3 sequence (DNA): TGTGCCAGCAGCCCCAGACCCTGGGTTGGCCAGTATTTT.

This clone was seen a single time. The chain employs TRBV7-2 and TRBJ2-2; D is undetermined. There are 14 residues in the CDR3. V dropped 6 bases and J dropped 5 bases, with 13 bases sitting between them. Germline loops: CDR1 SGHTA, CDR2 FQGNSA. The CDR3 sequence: CASSLTQVTGELFF. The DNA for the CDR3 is TGTGCCAGCAGTTTAACTCAGGTTACCGGGGAGCTGTTTTTT.